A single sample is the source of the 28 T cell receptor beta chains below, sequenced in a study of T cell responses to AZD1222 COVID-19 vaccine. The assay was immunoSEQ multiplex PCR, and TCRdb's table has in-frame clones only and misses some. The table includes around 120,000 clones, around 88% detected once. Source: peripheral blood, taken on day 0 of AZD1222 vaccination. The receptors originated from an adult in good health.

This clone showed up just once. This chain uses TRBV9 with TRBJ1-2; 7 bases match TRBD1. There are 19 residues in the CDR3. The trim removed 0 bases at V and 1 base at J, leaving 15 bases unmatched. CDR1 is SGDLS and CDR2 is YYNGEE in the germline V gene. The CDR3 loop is CASSVASTIDRDDNYGYTF. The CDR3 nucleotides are TGTGCCAGCAGCGTAGCTTCCACAATCGACAGGGATGATAACTATGGCTACACCTTC.

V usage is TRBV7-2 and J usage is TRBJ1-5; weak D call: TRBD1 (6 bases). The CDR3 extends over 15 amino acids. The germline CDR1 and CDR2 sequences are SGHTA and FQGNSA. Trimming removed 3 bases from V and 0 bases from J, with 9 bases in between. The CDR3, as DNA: TGTGCCAGCAGCTTGGGGGGGCCTAGCAATCAGCCCCAGCATTTT. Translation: CASSLGGPSNQPQHF.

The CDR3 DNA reads as TGTGCCAGTAGTCTAGTTTGGCCTAAGGTAACTGAAGCTTTCTTT. Translating gives CASSLVWPKVTEAFF. The rearrangement uses TRBV19 and TRBJ1-1, with D unresolved. V was pared by 5 bases and J by 5 bases, with 18 bases between. Looked up from germline, CDR1 is LNHDA and CDR2 is SQIVND (reference sequence). The CDR3 loop spans 15 amino acids. Variable domain in full (rest from reference TRBV19 and TRBJ1-1): DGGITQSPKYLFRKEGQNVTLSCEQNLNHDAMYWYRQDPGQGLRLIYYSQIVNDFQKGDIAEGYSVSREKKESFPLTVTSAQKNPTAFYLCASSLVWPKVTEAFFGQGTRLTVV.

The CDR3 DNA reads TGTGCCAGCAGTTTACAGGGGTTGACAGATACGCAGTATTTT. This gives the protein CASSLQGLTDTQYF. The V gene is TRBV6-1, the J gene TRBJ2-3; 7 bases align to TRBD1. This CDR3 comprises 14 residues. Germline V gene lookup returns CDR1 MNHNS and CDR2 SASEGT. Losses at the gene ends were 5 bases for V and 3 bases for J; bases not matched to a gene: 5.

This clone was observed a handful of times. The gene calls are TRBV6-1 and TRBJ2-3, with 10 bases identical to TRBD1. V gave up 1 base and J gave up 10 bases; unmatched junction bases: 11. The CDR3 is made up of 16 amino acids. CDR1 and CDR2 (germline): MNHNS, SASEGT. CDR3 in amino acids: CASSEVHRTGGRSQYF. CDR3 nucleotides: TGTGCCAGCAGTGAAGTCCACCGGACAGGGGGAAGATCGCAGTATTTT.

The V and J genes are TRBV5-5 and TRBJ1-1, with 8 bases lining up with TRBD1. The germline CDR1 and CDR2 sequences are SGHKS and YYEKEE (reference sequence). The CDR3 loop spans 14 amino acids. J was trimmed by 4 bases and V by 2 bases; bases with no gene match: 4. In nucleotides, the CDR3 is TGTGCCAGCAGCTTCGACAGGGGAGGCACTGAAGCTTTCTTT. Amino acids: CASSFDRGGTEAFF.

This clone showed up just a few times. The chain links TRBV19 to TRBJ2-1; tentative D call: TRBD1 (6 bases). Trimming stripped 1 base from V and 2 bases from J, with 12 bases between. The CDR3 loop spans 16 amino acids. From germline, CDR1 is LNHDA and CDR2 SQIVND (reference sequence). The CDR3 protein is CASSIGHRAPYNEQFF. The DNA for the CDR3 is TGTGCCAGTAGTATAGGTCACAGGGCCCCCTACAATGAGCAGTTCTTC.

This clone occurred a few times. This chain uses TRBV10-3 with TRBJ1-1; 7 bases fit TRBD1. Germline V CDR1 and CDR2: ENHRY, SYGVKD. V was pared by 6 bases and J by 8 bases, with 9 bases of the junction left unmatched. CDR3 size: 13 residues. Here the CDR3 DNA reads TGTGCCATCAGCCGACAGGGAGGTGCCGAAGCTTTCTTT. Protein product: CAISRQGGAEAFF.

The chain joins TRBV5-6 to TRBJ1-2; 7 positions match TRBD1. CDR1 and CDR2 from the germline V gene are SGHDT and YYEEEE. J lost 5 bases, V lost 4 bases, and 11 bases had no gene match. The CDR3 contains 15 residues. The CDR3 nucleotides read TGTGCCAGCAGCCGACCCGGGGACAGTCTTTATGGCTACACCTTC. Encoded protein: CASSRPGDSLYGYTF. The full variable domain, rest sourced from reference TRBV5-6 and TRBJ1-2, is DAGVTQSPTHLIKTRGQQVTLRCSPKSGHDTVSWYQQALGQGPQFIFQYYEEEERQRGNFPDRFSGHQFPNYSSELNVNALLLGDSALYLCASSRPGDSLYGYTFGSGTRLTVV.

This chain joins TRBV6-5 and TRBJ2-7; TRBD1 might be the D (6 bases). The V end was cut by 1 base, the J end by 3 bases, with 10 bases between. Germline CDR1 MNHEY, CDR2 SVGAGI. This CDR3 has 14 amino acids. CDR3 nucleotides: TGTGCCAGCAGTTACTTGGACAGTTACTACGAGCAGTACTTC. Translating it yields CASSYLDSYYEQYF.

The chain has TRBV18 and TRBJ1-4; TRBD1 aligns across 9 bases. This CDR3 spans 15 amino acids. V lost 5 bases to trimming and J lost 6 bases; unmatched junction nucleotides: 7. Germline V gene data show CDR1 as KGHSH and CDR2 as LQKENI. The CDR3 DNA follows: TGTGCCAGCTCAAGATCGACAGGGGGGGATGAAAAACTGTTTTTT. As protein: CASSRSTGGDEKLFF. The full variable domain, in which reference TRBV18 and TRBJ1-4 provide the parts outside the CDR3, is NAGVMQNPRHLVRRRGQEARLRCSPMKGHSHVYWYRQLPEEGLKFMVYLQKENIIDESGMPKERFSAEFPKEGPSILRIQQVVRGDSAAYFCASSRSTGGDEKLFFGSGTQLSVL.

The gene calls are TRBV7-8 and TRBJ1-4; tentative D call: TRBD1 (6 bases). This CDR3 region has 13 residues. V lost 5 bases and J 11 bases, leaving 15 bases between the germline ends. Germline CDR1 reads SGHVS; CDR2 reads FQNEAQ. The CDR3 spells CASSARTEGKLFF. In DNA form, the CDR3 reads TGTGCCAGCAGCGCCCGGACAGAGGGCAAACTGTTTTTT. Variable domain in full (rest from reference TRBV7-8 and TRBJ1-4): GAGVSQSPRYKVAKRGQDVALRCDPISGHVSLFWYQQALGQGPEFLTYFQNEAQLDKSGLPSDRFFAERPEGSVSTLKIQRTQQEDSAVYLCASSARTEGKLFFGSGTQLSVL.

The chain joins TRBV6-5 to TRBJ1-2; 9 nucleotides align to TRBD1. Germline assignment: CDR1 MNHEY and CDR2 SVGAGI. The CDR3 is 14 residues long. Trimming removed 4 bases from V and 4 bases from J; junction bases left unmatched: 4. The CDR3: CASSLDRGIYGYTF. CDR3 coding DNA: TGTGCCAGCAGTTTAGACAGGGGGATCTATGGCTACACCTTC.

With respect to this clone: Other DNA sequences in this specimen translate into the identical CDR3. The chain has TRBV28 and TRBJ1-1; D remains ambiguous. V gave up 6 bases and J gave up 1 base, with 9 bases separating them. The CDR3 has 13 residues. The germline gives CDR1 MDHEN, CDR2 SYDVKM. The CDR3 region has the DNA TGTGCCAGCAGCCGAGGGCAGAACACTGAAGCTTTCTTT. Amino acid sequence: CASSRGQNTEAFF.

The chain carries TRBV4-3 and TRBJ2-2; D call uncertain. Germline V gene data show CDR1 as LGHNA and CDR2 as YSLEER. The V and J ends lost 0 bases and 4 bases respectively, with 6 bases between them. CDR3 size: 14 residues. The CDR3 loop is CASSQDEVTGELFF. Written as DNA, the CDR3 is TGCGCCAGCAGCCAAGATGAGGTCACCGGGGAGCTGTTTTTT.

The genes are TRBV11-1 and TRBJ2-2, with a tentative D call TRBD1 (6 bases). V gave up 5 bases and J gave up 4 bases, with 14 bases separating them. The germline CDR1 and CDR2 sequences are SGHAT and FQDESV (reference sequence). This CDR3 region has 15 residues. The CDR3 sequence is CASSQGTLVTGELFF. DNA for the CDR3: TGTGCCAGCAGCCAGGGGACACTCGTCACCGGGGAGCTGTTTTTT.

DNA for the CDR3: TGTGCCAGCAGACGACAGGGGGCCGAAGAGACCCAGTACTTC. Protein product: CASRRQGAEETQYF. The gene calls are TRBV14 and TRBJ2-5, with 10 bases aligning to TRBD1. This CDR3 region has 14 residues. Looked up from germline, CDR1 is SGHDN and CDR2 is FVKESK. Germline trimming cut 6 bases from V and 3 bases from J; bases unmatched to any gene: 4.

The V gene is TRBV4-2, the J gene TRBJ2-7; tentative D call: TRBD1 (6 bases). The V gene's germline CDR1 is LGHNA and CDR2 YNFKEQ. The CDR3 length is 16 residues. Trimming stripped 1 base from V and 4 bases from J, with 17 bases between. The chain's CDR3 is CASSQAATTGQYEQYF. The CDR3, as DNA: TGTGCCAGCAGCCAAGCAGCCACGACAGGTCAGTACGAGCAGTACTTC.

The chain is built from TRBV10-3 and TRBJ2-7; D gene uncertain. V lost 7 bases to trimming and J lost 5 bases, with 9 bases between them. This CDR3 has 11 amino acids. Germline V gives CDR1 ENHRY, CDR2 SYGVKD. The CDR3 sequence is CAITSGHEQYF. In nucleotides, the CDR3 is TGTGCCATCACGAGTGGGCACGAGCAGTACTTC.

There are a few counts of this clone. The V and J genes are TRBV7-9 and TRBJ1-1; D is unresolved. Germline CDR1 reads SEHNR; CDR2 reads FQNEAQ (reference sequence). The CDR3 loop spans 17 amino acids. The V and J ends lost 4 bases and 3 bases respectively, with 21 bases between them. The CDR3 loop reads CASSSLDGFNEYTEAFF. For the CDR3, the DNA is TGTGCCAGCAGCTCATTAGACGGGTTTAATGAATACACTGAAGCTTTCTTT.

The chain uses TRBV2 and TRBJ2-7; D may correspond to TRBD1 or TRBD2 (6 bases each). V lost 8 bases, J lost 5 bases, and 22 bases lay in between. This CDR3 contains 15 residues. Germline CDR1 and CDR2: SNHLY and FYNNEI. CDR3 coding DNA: TGTGCCAGCGAAGGGGGACGGAGGGTCGTTGACGAGCAGTACTTC. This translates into CASEGGRRVVDEQYF.

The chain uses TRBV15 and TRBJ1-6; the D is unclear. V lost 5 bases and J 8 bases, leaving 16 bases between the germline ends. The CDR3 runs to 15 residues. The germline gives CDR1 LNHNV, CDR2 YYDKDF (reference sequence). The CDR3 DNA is TGTGCCACCAGCGCTACCATGACGGTGGATTCACCCCTCCACTTT. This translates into CATSATMTVDSPLHF. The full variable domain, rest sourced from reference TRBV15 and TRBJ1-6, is DAMVIQNPRYQVTQFGKPVTLSCSQTLNHNVMYWYQQKSSQAPKLLFHYYDKDFNNEADTPDNFQSRRPNTSFCFLDIRSPGLGDTAMYLCATSATMTVDSPLHFGNGTRLTVT.

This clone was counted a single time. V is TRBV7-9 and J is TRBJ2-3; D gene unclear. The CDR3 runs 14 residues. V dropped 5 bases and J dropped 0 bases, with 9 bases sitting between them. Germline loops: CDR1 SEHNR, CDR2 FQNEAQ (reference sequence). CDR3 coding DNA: TGTGCCAGCAGCCTAGGGTTTAGCACAGATACGCAGTATTTT. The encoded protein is CASSLGFSTDTQYF.

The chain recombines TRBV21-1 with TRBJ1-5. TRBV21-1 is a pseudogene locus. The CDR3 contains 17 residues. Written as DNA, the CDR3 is TGTGCCAGCAGCAAATCTCTCGGCCGAATTAGCAATCAGCCCCAGCATTTT. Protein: CASSKSLGRISNQPQHF.

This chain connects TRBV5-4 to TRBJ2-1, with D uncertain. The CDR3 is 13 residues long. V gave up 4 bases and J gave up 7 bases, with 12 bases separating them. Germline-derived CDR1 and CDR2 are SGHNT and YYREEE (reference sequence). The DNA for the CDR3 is TGTGCCAGCAGCCCGGTTGTGGGTAATGAGCAGTTCTTC. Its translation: CASSPVVGNEQFF.

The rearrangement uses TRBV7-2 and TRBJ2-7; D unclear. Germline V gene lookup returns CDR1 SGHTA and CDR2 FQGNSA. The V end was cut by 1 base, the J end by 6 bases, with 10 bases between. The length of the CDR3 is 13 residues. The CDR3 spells CASSLGLLGEQYF. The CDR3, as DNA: TGTGCCAGCAGCTTAGGGCTATTGGGCGAGCAGTACTTC.

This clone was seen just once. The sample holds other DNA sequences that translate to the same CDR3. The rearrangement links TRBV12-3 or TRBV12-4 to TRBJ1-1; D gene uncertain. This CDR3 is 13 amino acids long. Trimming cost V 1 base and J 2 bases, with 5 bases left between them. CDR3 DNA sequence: TGTGCCAGCAGTTTAGTCAGAAACACTGAAGCTTTCTTT. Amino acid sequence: CASSLVRNTEAFF.

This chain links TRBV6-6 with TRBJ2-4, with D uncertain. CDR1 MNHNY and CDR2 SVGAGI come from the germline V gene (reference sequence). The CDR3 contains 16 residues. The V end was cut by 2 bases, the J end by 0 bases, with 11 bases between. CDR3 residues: CASSYDSSLAKNIQYF. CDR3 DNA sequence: TGTGCCAGCAGTTACGATAGCAGTCTAGCCAAAAACATTCAGTACTTC.